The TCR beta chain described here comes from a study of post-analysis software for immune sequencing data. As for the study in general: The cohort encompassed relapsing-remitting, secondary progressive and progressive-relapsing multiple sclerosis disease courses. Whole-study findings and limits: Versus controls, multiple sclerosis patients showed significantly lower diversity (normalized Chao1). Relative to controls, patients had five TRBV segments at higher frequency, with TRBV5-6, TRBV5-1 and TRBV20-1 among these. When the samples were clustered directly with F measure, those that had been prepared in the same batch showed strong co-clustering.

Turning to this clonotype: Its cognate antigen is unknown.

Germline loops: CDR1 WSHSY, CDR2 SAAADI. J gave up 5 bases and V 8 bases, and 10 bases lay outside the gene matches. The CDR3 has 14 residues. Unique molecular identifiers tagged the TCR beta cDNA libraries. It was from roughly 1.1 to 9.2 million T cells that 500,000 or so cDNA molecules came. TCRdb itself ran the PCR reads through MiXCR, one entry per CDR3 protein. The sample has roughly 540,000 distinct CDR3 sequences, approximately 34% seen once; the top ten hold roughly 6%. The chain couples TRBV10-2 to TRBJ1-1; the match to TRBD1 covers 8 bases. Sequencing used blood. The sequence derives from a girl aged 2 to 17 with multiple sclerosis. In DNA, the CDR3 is TGCGCCAGCCGCCCGACAGGGGTCCTTACTGAAGCTTTCTTT. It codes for CASRPTGVLTEAFF.